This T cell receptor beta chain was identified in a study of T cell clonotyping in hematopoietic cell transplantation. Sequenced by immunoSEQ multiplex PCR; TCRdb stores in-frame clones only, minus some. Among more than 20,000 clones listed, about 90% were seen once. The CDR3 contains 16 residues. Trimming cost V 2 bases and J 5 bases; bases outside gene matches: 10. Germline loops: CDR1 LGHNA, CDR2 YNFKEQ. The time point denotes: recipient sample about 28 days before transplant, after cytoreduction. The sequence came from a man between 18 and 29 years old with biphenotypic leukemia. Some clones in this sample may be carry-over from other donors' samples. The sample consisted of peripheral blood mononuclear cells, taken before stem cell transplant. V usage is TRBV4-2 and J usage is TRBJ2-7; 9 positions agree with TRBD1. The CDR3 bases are TGTGCCAGCAGCCAATTACAGGGGGCTGGGACAGACGAGCAGTACTTC. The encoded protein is CASSQLQGAGTDEQYF.